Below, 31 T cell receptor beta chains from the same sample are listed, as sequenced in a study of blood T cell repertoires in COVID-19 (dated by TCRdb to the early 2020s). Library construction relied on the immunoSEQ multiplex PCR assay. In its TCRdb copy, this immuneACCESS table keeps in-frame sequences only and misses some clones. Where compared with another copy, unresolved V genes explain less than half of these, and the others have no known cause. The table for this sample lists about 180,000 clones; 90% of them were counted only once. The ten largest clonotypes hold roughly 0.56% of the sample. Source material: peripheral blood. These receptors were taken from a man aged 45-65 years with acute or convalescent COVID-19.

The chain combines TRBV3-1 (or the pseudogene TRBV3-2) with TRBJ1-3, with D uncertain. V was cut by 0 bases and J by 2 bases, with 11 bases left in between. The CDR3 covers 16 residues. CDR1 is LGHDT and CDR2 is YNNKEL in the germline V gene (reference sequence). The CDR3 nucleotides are TGTGCCAGCAGCCAAGATCAGGCCTACCCTGGAAACACCATATATTTT. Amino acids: CASSQDQAYPGNTIYF.

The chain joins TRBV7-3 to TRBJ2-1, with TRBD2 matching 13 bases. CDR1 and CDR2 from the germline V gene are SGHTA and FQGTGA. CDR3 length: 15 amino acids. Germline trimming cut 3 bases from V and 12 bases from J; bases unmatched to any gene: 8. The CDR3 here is CASSLGTSGVAGQFF. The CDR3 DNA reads TGTGCCAGCAGCTTGGGGACTAGCGGGGTGGCTGGGCAGTTCTTC.

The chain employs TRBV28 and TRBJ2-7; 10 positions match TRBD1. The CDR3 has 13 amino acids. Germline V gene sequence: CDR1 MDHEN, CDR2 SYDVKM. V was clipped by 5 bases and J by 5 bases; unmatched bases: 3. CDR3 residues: CASSPTGGDEQYF. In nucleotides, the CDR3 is TGTGCCAGCAGTCCGACAGGGGGCGACGAGCAGTACTTC.

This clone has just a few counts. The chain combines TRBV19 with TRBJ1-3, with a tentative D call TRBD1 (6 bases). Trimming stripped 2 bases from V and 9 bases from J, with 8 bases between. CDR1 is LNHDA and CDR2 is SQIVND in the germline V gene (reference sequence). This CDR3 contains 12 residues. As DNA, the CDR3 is TGTGCCAGTAGTATAACAGGGACCACCATATATTTT. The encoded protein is CASSITGTTIYF. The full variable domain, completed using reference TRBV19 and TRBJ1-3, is DGGITQSPKYLFRKEGQNVTLSCEQNLNHDAMYWYRQDPGQGLRLIYYSQIVNDFQKGDIAEGYSVSREKKESFPLTVTSAQKNPTAFYLCASSITGTTIYFGEGSWLTVV.

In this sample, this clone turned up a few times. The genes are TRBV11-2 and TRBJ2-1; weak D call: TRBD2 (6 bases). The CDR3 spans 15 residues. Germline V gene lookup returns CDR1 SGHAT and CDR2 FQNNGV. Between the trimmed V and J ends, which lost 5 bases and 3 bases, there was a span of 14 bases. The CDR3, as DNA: TGTGCCAGCAGCCCAGCCCCTAGCGACTACAATGAGCAGTTCTTC. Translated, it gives CASSPAPSDYNEQFF.

Written as DNA, the CDR3 is TGCGCCAGCAGCCAAAGTAGGACATACGAGCAGTACGTC. Protein sequence: CASSQSRTYEQYV. This rearrangement joins TRBV4-3 to TRBJ2-7, with D maybe TRBD1 (5 bases). The CDR3 totals 13 residues. V was shortened by 2 bases and J by 4 bases, with 9 bases between the two germline ends. Germline assignment: CDR1 LGHNA and CDR2 YSLEER.

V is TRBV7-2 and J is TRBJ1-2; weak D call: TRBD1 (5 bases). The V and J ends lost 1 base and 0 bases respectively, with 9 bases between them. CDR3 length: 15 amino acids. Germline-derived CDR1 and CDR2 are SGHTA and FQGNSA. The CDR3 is CASSLDKGPNYGYTF. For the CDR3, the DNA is TGTGCCAGCAGCTTAGACAAGGGGCCTAACTATGGCTACACCTTC.

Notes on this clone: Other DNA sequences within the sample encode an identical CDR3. In DNA form, the CDR3 reads TGTGCCAGCAGGGGGGACAGGGGGCTTAATGGCTACACCTTC. This encodes CASRGDRGLNGYTF. The chain combines TRBV6-5 with TRBJ1-2; TRBD1 matches at 12 bases. Trimming removed 6 bases from V and 6 bases from J; junction bases left unmatched: 5. CDR1 and CDR2 (germline): MNHEY, SVGAGI. The CDR3 runs 14 residues.

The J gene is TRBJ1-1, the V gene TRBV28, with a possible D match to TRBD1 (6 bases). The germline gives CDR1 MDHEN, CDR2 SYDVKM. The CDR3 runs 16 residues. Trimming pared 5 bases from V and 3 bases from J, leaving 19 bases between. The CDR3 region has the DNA TGTGCCAGCAGTACGCCTGCCGGGGGGCGGTACACTGAAGCTTTCTTT. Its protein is CASSTPAGGRYTEAFF.

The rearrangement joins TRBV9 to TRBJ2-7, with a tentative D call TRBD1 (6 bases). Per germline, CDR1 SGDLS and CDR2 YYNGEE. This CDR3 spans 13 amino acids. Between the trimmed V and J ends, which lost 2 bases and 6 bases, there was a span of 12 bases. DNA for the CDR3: TGTGCCAGCAGCGTCGGACAGTCGGGCGAGCAGTACGTC. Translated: CASSVGQSGEQYV.

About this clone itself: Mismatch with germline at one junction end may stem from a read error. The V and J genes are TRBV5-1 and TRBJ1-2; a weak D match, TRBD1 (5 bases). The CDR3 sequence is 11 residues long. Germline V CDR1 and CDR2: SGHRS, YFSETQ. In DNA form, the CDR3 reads TGCGCCAGCAGCCCCCGGAACAGGTCTTTCTTC. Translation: CASSPRNRSFF.

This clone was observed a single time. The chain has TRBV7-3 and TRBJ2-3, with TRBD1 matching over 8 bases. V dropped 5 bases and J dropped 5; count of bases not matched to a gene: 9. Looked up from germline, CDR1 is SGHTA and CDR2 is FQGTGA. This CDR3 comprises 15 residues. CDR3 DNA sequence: TGTGCCAGCAGCCCCAGAGACAGGGGCGGAGATACGCAGTATTTT. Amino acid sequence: CASSPRDRGGDTQYF.

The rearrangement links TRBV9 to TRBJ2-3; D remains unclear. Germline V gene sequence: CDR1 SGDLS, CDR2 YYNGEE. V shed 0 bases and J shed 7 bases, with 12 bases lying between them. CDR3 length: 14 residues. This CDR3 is CASSVAPASHTQYF. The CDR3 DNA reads TGTGCCAGCAGCGTAGCCCCCGCGTCCCATACGCAGTATTTT. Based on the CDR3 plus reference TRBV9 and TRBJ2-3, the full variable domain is DSGVTQTPKHLITATGQRVTLRCSPRSGDLSVYWYQQSLDQGLQFLIQYYNGEERAKGNILERFSAQQFPDLHSELNLSSLELGDSALYFCASSVAPASHTQYFGPGTRLTVL.

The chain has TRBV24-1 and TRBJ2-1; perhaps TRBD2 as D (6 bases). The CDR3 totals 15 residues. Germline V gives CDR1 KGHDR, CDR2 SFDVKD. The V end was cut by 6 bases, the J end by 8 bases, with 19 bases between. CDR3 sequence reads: CATSTFESSGDEQFF. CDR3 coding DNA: TGTGCCACCAGTACCTTTGAATCTTCGGGGGATGAGCAGTTCTTC.

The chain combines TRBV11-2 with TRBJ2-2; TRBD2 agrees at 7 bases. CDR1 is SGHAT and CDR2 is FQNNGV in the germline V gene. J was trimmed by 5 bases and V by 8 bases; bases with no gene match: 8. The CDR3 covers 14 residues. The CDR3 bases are TGTGCCAGCCGCATGGCTAGCGGAACCGGGGAGCTGTTTTTT. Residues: CASRMASGTGELFF.

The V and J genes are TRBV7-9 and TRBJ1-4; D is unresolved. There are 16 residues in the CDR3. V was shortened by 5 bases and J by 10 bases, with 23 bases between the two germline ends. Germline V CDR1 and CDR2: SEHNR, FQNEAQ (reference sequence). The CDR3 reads CASSRAIRGIFGKLFF. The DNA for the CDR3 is TGTGCCAGCAGCCGCGCGATTCGGGGAATCTTCGGAAAACTGTTTTTT. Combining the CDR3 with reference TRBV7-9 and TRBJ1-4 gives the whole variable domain DTGVSQNPRHKITKRGQNVTFRCDPISEHNRLYWYRQTLGQGPEFLTYFQNEAQLEKSRLLSDRFSAERPKGSFSTLEIQRTEQGDSAMYLCASSRAIRGIFGKLFFGSGTQLSVL.

The CDR3 is CASSFLQGSTEAFF. The DNA for the CDR3 is TGTGCCAGCAGCTTTTTACAGGGAAGCACTGAAGCTTTCTTT. The chain is built from TRBV5-5 and TRBJ1-1; tentatively, D is TRBD1 (6 bases). The germline gives CDR1 SGHKS, CDR2 YYEKEE (reference sequence). V lost 2 bases to trimming and J lost 4 bases, with 12 bases between them. The CDR3 covers 14 residues.

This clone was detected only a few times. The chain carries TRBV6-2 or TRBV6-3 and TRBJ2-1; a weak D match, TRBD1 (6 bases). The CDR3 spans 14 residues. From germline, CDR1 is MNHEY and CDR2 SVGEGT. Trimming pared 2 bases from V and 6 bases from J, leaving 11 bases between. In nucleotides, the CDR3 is TGTGCCAGCAGTTACACACAGGGAGCCAATGAGCAGTTCTTC. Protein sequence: CASSYTQGANEQFF.

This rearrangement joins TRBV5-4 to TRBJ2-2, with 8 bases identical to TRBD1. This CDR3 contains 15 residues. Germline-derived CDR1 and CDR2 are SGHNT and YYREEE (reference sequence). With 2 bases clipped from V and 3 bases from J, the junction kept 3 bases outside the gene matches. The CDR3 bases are TGTGCCAGCAGCTTCCCGGACAGGGACACCGGGGAGCTGTTTTTT. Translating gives CASSFPDRDTGELFF.

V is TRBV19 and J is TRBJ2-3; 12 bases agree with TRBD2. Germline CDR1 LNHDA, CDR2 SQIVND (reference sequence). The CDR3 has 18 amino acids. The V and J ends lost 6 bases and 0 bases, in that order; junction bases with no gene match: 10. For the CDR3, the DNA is TGTGCCAGTAGCAAGACTAGCGGGGGAGTTTGGAGCACAGATACGCAGTATTTT. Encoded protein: CASSKTSGGVWSTDTQYF.

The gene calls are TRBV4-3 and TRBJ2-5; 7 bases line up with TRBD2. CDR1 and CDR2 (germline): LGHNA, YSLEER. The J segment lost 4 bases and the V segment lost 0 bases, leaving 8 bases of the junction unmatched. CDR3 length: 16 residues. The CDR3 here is CASSQEYGGTGETQYF. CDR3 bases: TGCGCCAGCAGCCAAGAGTACGGGGGGACGGGAGAGACCCAGTACTTC.

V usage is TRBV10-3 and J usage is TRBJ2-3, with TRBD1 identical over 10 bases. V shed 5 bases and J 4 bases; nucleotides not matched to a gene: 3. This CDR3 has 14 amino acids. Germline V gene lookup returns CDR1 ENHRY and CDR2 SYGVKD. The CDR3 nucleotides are TGTGCCATCAGTTCCGGGACAGGGGCAGATACGCAGTATTTT. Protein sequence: CAISSGTGADTQYF.

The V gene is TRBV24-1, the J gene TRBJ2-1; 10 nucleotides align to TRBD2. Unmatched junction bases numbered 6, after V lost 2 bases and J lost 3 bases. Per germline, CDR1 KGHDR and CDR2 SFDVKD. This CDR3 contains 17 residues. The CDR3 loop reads CATSDSLLAGNYNEQFF. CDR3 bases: TGTGCCACCAGTGATTCCTTACTAGCGGGGAACTACAATGAGCAGTTCTTC.

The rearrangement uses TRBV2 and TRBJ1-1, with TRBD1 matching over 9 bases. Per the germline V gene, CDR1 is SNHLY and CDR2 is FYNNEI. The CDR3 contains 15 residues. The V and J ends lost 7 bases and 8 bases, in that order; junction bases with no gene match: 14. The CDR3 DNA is TGTGCCAGCACGACGAACCGACGGACAGGGGTAGAAGCTTTCTTT. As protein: CASTTNRRTGVEAFF.

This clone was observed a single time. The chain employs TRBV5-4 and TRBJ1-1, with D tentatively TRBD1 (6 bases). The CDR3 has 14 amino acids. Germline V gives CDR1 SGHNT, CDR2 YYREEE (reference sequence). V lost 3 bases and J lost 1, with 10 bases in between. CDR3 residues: CASSWGGGNTEAFF. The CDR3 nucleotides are TGTGCCAGCAGCTGGGGGGGCGGGAACACTGAAGCTTTCTTT.

The CDR3 DNA reads as TGTGCCAGCAGCTCAAGGACAGGGCTGGGGGCAAACTATGGCTACACCTTC. Encoded protein: CASSSRTGLGANYGYTF. The chain is built from TRBV7-2 and TRBJ1-2, with 8 bases aligning to TRBD1. Per the germline V gene, CDR1 is SGHTA and CDR2 is FQGNSA. Unmatched junction bases numbered 12, after V lost 4 bases and J lost 2 bases. The CDR3 has 17 residues.

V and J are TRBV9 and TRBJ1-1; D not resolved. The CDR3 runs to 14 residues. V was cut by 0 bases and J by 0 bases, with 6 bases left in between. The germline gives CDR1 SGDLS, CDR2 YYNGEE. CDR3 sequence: CASSVDDMNTEAFF. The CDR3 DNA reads TGTGCCAGCAGCGTAGACGACATGAACACTGAAGCTTTCTTT.

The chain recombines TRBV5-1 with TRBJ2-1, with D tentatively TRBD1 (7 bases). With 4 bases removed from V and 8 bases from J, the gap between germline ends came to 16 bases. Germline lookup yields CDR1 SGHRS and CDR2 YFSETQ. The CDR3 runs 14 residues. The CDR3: CASSGTAGQDEQFF. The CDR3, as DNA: TGCGCCAGCAGCGGGACAGCGGGTCAGGATGAGCAGTTCTTC.

The CDR3 DNA reads TGTGCCAGCAGCAAAAGCGGGGTCCAAGAGACCCAGTACTTC. It encodes CASSKSGVQETQYF. The chain carries TRBV2 and TRBJ2-5; 7 bases are shared with TRBD2. The V gene end was trimmed by 6 bases and the J gene end by 1 base; junction bases not matched to a gene: 5. Germline CDR1 reads SNHLY; CDR2 reads FYNNEI. The CDR3 spans 14 residues.

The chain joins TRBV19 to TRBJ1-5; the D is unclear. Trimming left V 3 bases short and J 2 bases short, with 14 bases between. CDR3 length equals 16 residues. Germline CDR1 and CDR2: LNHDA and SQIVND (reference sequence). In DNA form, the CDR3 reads TGTGCCAGTAGTATGATTGAGGGCGGTGGCAATCAGCCCCAGCATTTT. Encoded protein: CASSMIEGGGNQPQHF. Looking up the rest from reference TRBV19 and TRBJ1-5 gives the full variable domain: DGGITQSPKYLFRKEGQNVTLSCEQNLNHDAMYWYRQDPGQGLRLIYYSQIVNDFQKGDIAEGYSVSREKKESFPLTVTSAQKNPTAFYLCASSMIEGGGNQPQHFGDGTRLSIL.

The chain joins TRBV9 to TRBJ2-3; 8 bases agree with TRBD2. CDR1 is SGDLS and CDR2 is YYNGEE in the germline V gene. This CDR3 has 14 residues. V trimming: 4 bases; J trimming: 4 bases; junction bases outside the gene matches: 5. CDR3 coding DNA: TGTGCCAGCAGCCCGACGGGAGGGCCAGATACGCAGTATTTT. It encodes CASSPTGGPDTQYF.